A single sample gave rise to the 9 T cell receptor beta chains below, sequenced in a study of siplizumab effects on memory and regulatory T cells. Libraries were prepared by immunoSEQ multiplex PCR; TCRdb keeps only in-frame clonotypes and omits some of them. The data show fewer than 85,000 clones, roughly 94% seen once. The sample was CD8+ T cells sorted from blood. These receptors came from a human donor in good health.

This clone has a single count. Distinct nucleotide sequences in the sample also encode this CDR3. The chain uses TRBV27 and TRBJ2-7, with D possibly being TRBD2 (6 bases). The V end lost 3 bases, the J end lost 0 bases, and 9 bases lay between the germline ends. CDR3 length equals 14 residues. Germline CDR1 is MNHEY and CDR2 is SMNVEV (reference sequence). The CDR3, as DNA: TGTGCCAGCAGTTTCGGAGGGCCCTCCTACGAGCAGTACTTC. Its protein product is CASSFGGPSYEQYF.

The chain combines TRBV4-1 with TRBJ2-1; D is perhaps TRBD1 (5 bases). V was clipped by 4 bases and J by 4 bases, with 14 bases between them. The CDR3 consists of 15 residues. Germline V gene sequence: CDR1 MGHRA, CDR2 YSYEKL. The CDR3 region has the DNA TGCGCCAGCAGCCTAGAGCCACAGGATTACAATGAGCAGTTCTTC. It encodes CASSLEPQDYNEQFF.

This clone was detected once. This rearrangement joins TRBV7-9 to TRBJ2-2; no definite D call. The V gene lost 5 bases and the J gene lost 2 bases, with 9 bases spanning the gap. The length of the CDR3 is 14 residues. Germline V gene lookup returns CDR1 SEHNR and CDR2 FQNEAQ (reference sequence). This CDR3 is CASSQPSNTGELFF. The CDR3 DNA is TGTGCCAGCAGCCAGCCATCAAACACCGGGGAGCTGTTTTTT.

The chain joins TRBV18 to TRBJ2-2; 12 bases line up with TRBD1. The CDR3 is 17 residues long. Germline V gene sequence: CDR1 KGHSH, CDR2 LQKENI. The V segment lost 6 bases and the J segment 3 bases; nucleotides outside the gene matches: 8. CDR3 in DNA: TGTGCCAGCTCGTGGGACAGGGGGCGCCCGGACACCGGGGAGCTGTTTTTT. Translating gives CASSWDRGRPDTGELFF.

V is TRBV29-1 and J is TRBJ2-1; D possibly corresponds to TRBD2 (5 bases). This CDR3 spans 10 amino acids. V lost 6 bases and J 5 bases, leaving 5 bases between the germline ends. The germline V gene has CDR1 SQVTM and CDR2 ANQGSEA. CDR3 nucleotides: TGCAGCGTACTAGACAATGAGCAGTTCTTC. It encodes CSVLDNEQFF.

V gene TRBV29-1 combines with J gene TRBJ2-7; 7 bases fit TRBD1. V shed 2 bases, J shed 5 bases, and the junction held 9 bases outside the gene matches. The germline CDR1 and CDR2 sequences are SQVTM and ANQGSEA. This CDR3 is built from 14 residues. CDR3 sequence (DNA): TGCAGCGTTGAAAGTCACAGGGGCGGCAACGAGCAGTACTTC. Its protein is CSVESHRGGNEQYF.

The chain's CDR3 is CASSPRDTEAFF. DNA for the CDR3: TGTGCCAGTTCCCCCAGGGACACTGAAGCTTTCTTT. The rearrangement uses TRBV19 and TRBJ1-1; maybe TRBD1 (5 bases). This CDR3 spans 12 amino acids. Trimming stripped 8 bases from V and 3 bases from J, with 10 bases between. The germline CDR1 and CDR2 sequences are LNHDA and SQIVND (reference sequence).

This sequence joins TRBV19 and TRBJ2-1, with D tentatively TRBD1 or TRBD2 (5 bases each). Germline CDR1 reads LNHDA; CDR2 reads SQIVND (reference sequence). This CDR3 is built from 15 residues. V lost 6 bases and J 0 bases, leaving 12 bases between the germline ends. CDR3 amino acids: CASRFGAGSYNEQFF. CDR3 DNA sequence: TGTGCCAGTAGGTTTGGGGCGGGCTCCTACAATGAGCAGTTCTTC.

This chain joins TRBV11-3 and TRBJ1-5; TRBD1 agrees at 7 bases. J gave up 6 bases and V 1 base, and 12 bases lay outside the gene matches. Germline V lookup: CDR1 SGHNT, CDR2 YENEEA. This CDR3 region has 17 residues. The CDR3 sequence is CASSLVSVGRGPQPQHF. The CDR3 nucleotides read TGTGCCAGCAGCTTAGTTTCAGTCGGGAGGGGGCCTCAGCCCCAGCATTTT.